This TCR beta chain appears in the sequencing data of a study of T cells in Graves' hyperthyroidism and ophthalmopathy. This clonotype showed up many times. The antigen remains unidentified. Using RNA transcripts as the source, TCR beta CDR3 regions were amplified. The primer set for the first-round RT-PCR of the TCR CDR3 was HTBI. TCRdb analysed the multiplex PCR reads with MiXCR anew, one entry per CDR3 protein. Among about 590,000 distinct CDR3 sequences listed, 14% were seen once. Study-level findings and limits: Most thyroid-expanded clonotypes above 0.001 were also found in blood.

Per germline, CDR1 MNHNS and CDR2 SASEGT. This CDR3 has 15 residues. Trimming removed 2 bases from V and 3 bases from J; junction bases left unmatched: 7. Diagnostic decisions used clinical symptoms, serum thyroxine and TRAb, thyroid ultrasound and orbital computed tomography. This receptor was identified in a woman in her late teens or twenties with Graves' ophthalmopathy. The sequenced sample was blood. The chain uses TRBV6-1 and TRBJ2-7; 7 bases fit TRBD1. CDR3: CASSELWTGSYEQYF. CDR3 nucleotides: TGTGCCAGCAGTGAACTCTGGACAGGTAGCTACGAGCAGTACTTC.